These 14 T cell receptor beta chains were all obtained from the same sample, sequenced in a study of CD8+CD57+ T cells in acquired aplastic anemia. Genomic DNA templated the TCR beta VDJ and CDR3 profiling. TCRdb passed the reads through MiXCR, listing each CDR3 protein once. The sample contains around 170,000 distinct CDR3 sequences, 50% to 75% of which appear only once. The sample consisted of sorted CD4+, CD8+, or CD8+CD57+ T cells (not recorded which) from PBMCs. The origin of the receptors is a human donor in good health.

The chain couples TRBV20-1 to TRBJ2-1; D perhaps matches TRBD1 (5 bases). Trimming took 6 bases from V and 6 from J, leaving 12 bases between them. Germline CDR1 is DFQATT and CDR2 is SNEGSKA (reference sequence). The CDR3 has 12 residues. This CDR3 is CSASLTGNEQFF. CDR3 sequence (DNA): TGCAGTGCCTCCCTAACAGGCAATGAGCAGTTCTTC.

This clonotype occurred a few times. The rearrangement uses TRBV27 and TRBJ2-1, with 10 bases that match TRBD2. The CDR3 totals 14 residues. The V segment lost 7 bases and the J segment 12 bases; nucleotides outside the gene matches: 12. Germline loops: CDR1 MNHEY, CDR2 SMNVEV (reference sequence). In DNA, the CDR3 is TGTGCCAGCACTAGCGGGGGTGGCGTGGGTTGGCAGTTCTTC. Its protein product is CASTSGGGVGWQFF.

V and J are TRBV15 and TRBJ1-5, with unresolved D. Germline V gene lookup returns CDR1 LNHNV and CDR2 YYDKDF (reference sequence). V was shortened by 0 bases and J by 5 bases, with 11 bases between the two germline ends. The CDR3 is made up of 15 amino acids. CDR3 in DNA: TGTGCCACCAGCAGAGATCAAGCAGGCGATCAGCCCCAGCATTTT. Amino acids: CATSRDQAGDQPQHF.

The chain combines TRBV7-3 with TRBJ2-1; 7 positions match TRBD2. V lost 2 bases, J lost 6 bases, and 4 bases stayed unmatched. Germline CDR1 is SGHTA and CDR2 is FQGTGA. This CDR3 has 14 amino acids. CDR3 coding DNA: TGTGCCAGCAGCTTAGGCGGGGGTATCAATGAGCAGTTCTTC. Its translation is CASSLGGGINEQFF.

The table lists this clonotype with many counts. This chain uses TRBV10-3 with TRBJ2-3; D gene unclear. This CDR3 spans 11 amino acids. CDR1 is ENHRY and CDR2 is SYGVKD in the germline V gene. V dropped 10 bases and J dropped 3 bases, with 8 bases sitting between them. In nucleotides, the CDR3 is TGTGCCACCCAAGGAACAGATACGCAGTATTTT. It codes for CATQGTDTQYF.

The V and J genes are TRBV5-1 and TRBJ2-1; TRBD2 matches 11 bases. The CDR3 totals 15 residues. V was pared by 1 base and J by 5 bases, with 2 bases of the junction left unmatched. Germline V CDR1 and CDR2: SGHRS, YFSETQ. The CDR3 DNA sequence: TGCGCCAGCAGCTTGACTAGCGGGAGCCACAATGAGCAGTTCTTC. Its protein is CASSLTSGSHNEQFF.

The chain carries TRBV5-1 and TRBJ1-2; the D is unclear. The germline CDR1 and CDR2 sequences are SGHRS and YFSETQ. The ends were cut back, 0 bases at V and 3 bases at J, with 6 bases in the middle. The CDR3 runs to 13 residues. CDR3 in DNA: TGCGCCAGCAGCTTGGGGCTTGACTATGGCTACACCTTC. This encodes CASSLGLDYGYTF. Combining the CDR3 with reference TRBV5-1 and TRBJ1-2 gives the whole variable domain KAGVTQTPRYLIKTRGQQVTLSCSPISGHRSVSWYQQTPGQGLQFLFEYFSETQRNKGNFPGRFSGRQFSNSRSEMNVSTLELGDSALYLCASSLGLDYGYTFGSGTRLTVV.

This clonotype was observed a few times. J is TRBJ1-6 and V is TRBV6-4; D call uncertain. Germline-derived CDR1 and CDR2 are MRHNA and SNTAGT. The CDR3 is made up of 13 amino acids. The germline V and J ends were trimmed by 2 bases and 8 bases, with 7 bases remaining between them. This CDR3 is CASSDIADSPLHF. The CDR3 DNA reads TGTGCCAGCAGTGACATAGCCGATTCACCCCTCCACTTT.

In its sample, this clonotype was seen many times. The chain combines TRBV7-9 with TRBJ2-3; 7 bases are a match to TRBD1. V lost 6 bases, J lost 5 bases, and 5 bases stayed unmatched. The CDR3 consists of 13 residues. Germline V lookup: CDR1 SEHNR, CDR2 FQNEAQ (reference sequence). The chain's CDR3 is CASSSTGEDTQYF. CDR3 nucleotides: TGTGCCAGCAGTTCAACAGGGGAAGATACGCAGTATTTT. The complete variable domain, with remaining parts taken from reference TRBV7-9 and TRBJ2-3, reads DTGVSQNPRHKITKRGQNVTFRCDPISEHNRLYWYRQTLGQGPEFLTYFQNEAQLEKSRLLSDRFSAERPKGSFSTLEIQRTEQGDSAMYLCASSSTGEDTQYFGPGTRLTVL.

The chain has TRBV24-1 and TRBJ2-1, with D perhaps being TRBD1 or TRBD2 (5 bases each). Per germline, CDR1 KGHDR and CDR2 SFDVKD. The CDR3 has 17 residues. Trimming left V 3 bases short and J 9 bases short, with 23 bases between. This CDR3 reads CATSDAPQGVGVTEQFF. The CDR3 nucleotides are TGTGCCACCAGTGATGCGCCCCAGGGAGTTGGGGTGACTGAGCAGTTCTTC.

CDR3 bases: TGCGCCAGCAGATTTCAGGGGACAGATACGCAGTATTTT. Translated, it gives CASRFQGTDTQYF. V usage is TRBV5-1 and J usage is TRBJ2-3, with D maybe TRBD1 (6 bases). V was cut by 5 bases and J by 3 bases, with 10 bases left in between. CDR1 and CDR2 (germline): SGHRS, YFSETQ. CDR3 length equals 13 residues.

This clonotype was found many times. This chain connects TRBV20-1 to TRBJ2-7, with a tentative D call TRBD2 (6 bases). The CDR3 runs 11 residues. Trimming pared 2 bases from V and 6 bases from J, leaving 8 bases between. In germline, CDR1 is DFQATT, CDR2 SNEGSKA (reference sequence). This chain's CDR3 is CSARLAPEQYF. In DNA form, the CDR3 reads TGCAGTGCTAGACTAGCGCCCGAGCAGTACTTC.

This rearrangement joins TRBV2 to TRBJ1-5; D gene ambiguous. The V and J ends lost 4 bases and 4 bases respectively, with 14 bases between them. Per the germline V gene, CDR1 is SNHLY and CDR2 is FYNNEI. The CDR3 is made up of 15 amino acids. CDR3: CASSVRSMGNQPQHF. The CDR3 coding sequence is TGTGCCAGCAGTGTCAGGTCTATGGGGAATCAGCCCCAGCATTTT.

V is TRBV6-1 and J is TRBJ2-6, with a tentative D call TRBD2 (6 bases). CDR3 length equals 18 residues. V lost 2 bases, J lost 2 bases, and 16 bases lay in between. Germline assignment: CDR1 MNHNS and CDR2 SASEGT. CDR3 amino acids: CASSENRFSGAGANVLTF. DNA of the CDR3: TGTGCCAGCAGTGAAAATAGGTTTTCGGGGGCTGGGGCCAACGTCCTGACTTTC.